The 20 T cell receptor beta chains below come from one sample, sequenced in a study of immune heterogeneity within non-small cell lung tumors. A first 10-cycle multiplex round used 32 V-gene and 13 J-gene primers on TCR beta CDR3. Via MiXCR, TCRdb re-called the multiplex PCR reads, giving one row per CDR3 protein. Of over 10,000 distinct CDR3 sequences in the sample, roughly a fifth were seen once. Template input was genomic DNA from bulk tumor (around 610 ng per sample). Collection of several biopsies per primary tumor, spaced far apart, took place during surgery. Untreated, newly diagnosed non-small cell lung cancer patients underwent curative surgery. The sequencing sample was made of lung tumor tissue. The receptor set was obtained from a man aged 60 to 69 with non-small cell lung cancer.

By share, this clonotype ranks as medium-sized (0.01 to 0.1%). V and J are TRBV7-9 and TRBJ2-7; 7 bases align to TRBD2. J gave up 6 bases and V 4 bases, and 9 bases lay outside the gene matches. Looked up from germline, CDR1 is SEHNR and CDR2 is FQNEAQ (reference sequence). This CDR3 has 14 residues. This chain's CDR3 is CASSWERGPLEQYF. CDR3 bases: TGTGCCAGCAGCTGGGAGCGGGGACCCCTCGAGCAGTACTTC.

This clonotype counts as medium-sized. The rearrangement uses TRBV15 and TRBJ2-7; no firm D call. Trimming shortened V by 8 bases and J by 3 bases, and 8 bases separated the two germline ends. The CDR3 consists of 11 residues. Germline values: CDR1 LNHNV, CDR2 YYDKDF (reference sequence). CDR3 sequence (DNA): TGTGCCACCTCCGACGGCTACGAGCAGTACTTC. The encoded protein is CATSDGYEQYF.

This clonotype was seen more than once but under ten times. V usage is TRBV19 and J usage is TRBJ2-5; TRBD1 aligns across 7 bases. V lost 3 bases to trimming and J lost 1 base; unmatched junction nucleotides: 5. This CDR3 is built from 15 residues. Per the germline V gene, CDR1 is LNHDA and CDR2 is SQIVND (reference sequence). CDR3 region: CASSIARDSQETQYF. DNA of the CDR3: TGTGCCAGTAGTATTGCCCGGGACAGCCAAGAGACCCAGTACTTC.

The gene calls are TRBV4-2 and TRBJ2-7; D gene uncertain. Trimming stripped 4 bases from V and 4 bases from J, with 11 bases between. Germline V gene data show CDR1 as LGHNA and CDR2 as YNFKEQ. The CDR3 has 13 residues. CDR3 residues: CASSLSAFYEQYF. DNA for the CDR3: TGTGCCAGCAGCCTATCGGCTTTTTACGAGCAGTACTTC.

The chain is built from TRBV6-1 and TRBJ1-4; a possible D gene is TRBD1 (6 bases). The V end was cut by 6 bases, the J end by 6 bases, with 14 bases between. Looked up from germline, CDR1 is MNHNS and CDR2 is SASEGT. The CDR3 covers 14 residues. CDR3 region: CASRLGGGDEKLFF. CDR3 nucleotides: TGTGCCAGCAGACTAGGGGGAGGGGATGAAAAACTGTTTTTT.

The chain is built from TRBV30 and TRBJ2-1; possibly TRBD1 for D (6 bases). Looked up from germline, CDR1 is GTSNPN and CDR2 is SVGIG (reference sequence). This CDR3 has 14 residues. With 1 base removed from V and 9 bases from J, the gap between germline ends came to 16 bases. The CDR3, as DNA: TGTGCCTGGAGTGAAGCAGGGGATAATGGTGAGCAGTTCTTC. As protein: CAWSEAGDNGEQFF.

This chain joins TRBV6-9 and TRBJ2-1; tentatively, D is TRBD2 (5 bases). This CDR3 region has 16 residues. Germline V CDR1 and CDR2: MNHGY, SVAAGI. The V gene lost 4 bases and the J gene lost 4 bases, with 17 bases spanning the gap. The CDR3 loop reads CASSFPARSGYNEQFF. In DNA, the CDR3 is TGTGCCAGCAGTTTCCCGGCCCGGTCGGGGTACAATGAGCAGTTCTTC.

This clonotype appeared a few times. This chain joins TRBV6-6 and TRBJ1-5; tentative D call: TRBD1 (5 bases). Trimming removed 2 bases at V and 1 base at J, with 6 bases between. Germline values: CDR1 MNHNY, CDR2 SVGAGI (reference sequence). CDR3 length equals 14 residues. The CDR3 spells CASSYRDSNQPQHF. The CDR3 bases are TGTGCCAGCAGTTACCGGGACAGCAATCAGCCCCAGCATTTT.

Concerning this clonotype: A single base separates this from a much larger clone, so it may be a read error. The gene calls are TRBV10-3 and TRBJ2-3, with TRBD1 as a possible D gene (5 bases). The CDR3 runs 16 residues. Trimming took 7 bases from V and 5 from J, leaving 22 bases between them. Per the germline V gene, CDR1 is ENHRY and CDR2 is SYGVKD. The CDR3 sequence: CAIIEVRAAGEDTQYF. DNA of the CDR3: TGTGCCATCATTGAAGTCAGGGCCGCCGGTGAAGATACGCAGTATTTT.

CDR3 sequence: CGVRQTNTEAFF. In DNA form, the CDR3 reads TGTGGTGTGAGGCAAACGAACACTGAAGCTTTCTTT. The chain uses TRBV6-1 and TRBJ1-1, with no clear D. CDR1 is MNHNS and CDR2 is SASEGT in the germline V gene. This CDR3 has 12 residues.

This clonotype was seen once. With a much larger clone just one base away, this may be a read error. The chain combines TRBV6-1 with TRBJ2-2; maybe TRBD2 (6 bases). The CDR3 contains 16 residues. Germline V lookup: CDR1 MNHNS, CDR2 SASEGT. Trimming removed 3 bases from V and 6 bases from J, with 17 bases in between. The DNA for the CDR3 is TGTGCCAGCAGTGACATAGTGGGAGGCAACTCCGGGGAGCTGTTTTTT. It specifies CASSDIVGGNSGELFF.

The sample holds one count of this clonotype. This could be a read error, since a much larger clone is one nucleotide away. CDR3 in amino acids: CASGLARSSYEQYF. The DNA of the CDR3 is TGTGCCAGCGGCTTAGCCCGGAGCTCCTACGAGCAGTACTTC. The genes are TRBV11-2 and TRBJ2-7; D not resolved. There are 14 residues in the CDR3. Germline assignment: CDR1 SGHAT and CDR2 FQNNGV.

By proportion, this clonotype is medium-sized. The J gene is TRBJ1-1, the V gene TRBV20-1; D remains unclear. Trimming shortened V by 2 bases and J by 3 bases, and 10 bases separated the two germline ends. CDR3 size: 13 residues. The V gene's germline CDR1 is DFQATT and CDR2 SNEGSKA (reference sequence). The CDR3 is CSARRGFDTEAFF. CDR3 nucleotide sequence: TGCAGTGCTAGACGGGGTTTTGACACTGAAGCTTTCTTT.

The V and J genes are TRBV7-8 and TRBJ2-1; 11 positions agree with TRBD2. This CDR3 is built from 19 residues. V dropped 5 bases and J dropped 1; count of bases not matched to a gene: 13. Germline V gene data show CDR1 as SGHVS and CDR2 as FQNEAQ. The CDR3 reads CASSLNAGTSGSSYNEQFF. The CDR3 DNA sequence: TGTGCCAGCAGCCTGAATGCTGGAACTAGCGGGAGTTCCTACAATGAGCAGTTCTTC.

The V and J genes are TRBV20-1 and TRBJ1-5; D gene uncertain. Trimming removed 7 bases from V and 7 bases from J, with 17 bases in between. There are 13 residues in the CDR3. Per germline, CDR1 DFQATT and CDR2 SNEGSKA (reference sequence). CDR3 DNA: TGCAGTGGCACTACAGTGAGAGGGCAGCCCCAGCATTTT. The encoded protein is CSGTTVRGQPQHF.

This clonotype was detected only once. A much more abundant neighbour one base away suggests this may be a read error. Since the CDR3 does not end with the conserved phenylalanine or tryptophan, this likely comes from a read error. This sequence joins TRBV7-2 and TRBJ2-5, with D possibly matching TRBD1 (5 bases). The germline V gene has CDR1 SGHTA and CDR2 FQGNSA. The CDR3 covers 15 residues. Trimming cost V 1 base and J 5 bases, with 14 bases left between them. Here the CDR3 DNA reads TGTGCCAGCAGCTTAGAAGGGGTATCAGCCGAGACCCAGTACCTC. Its translation is CASSLEGVSAETQYL.

In its sample, this clonotype was seen a few times. The chain carries TRBV5-1 and TRBJ2-1; 8 bases map to TRBD2. CDR1 SGHRS and CDR2 YFSETQ come from the germline V gene. Trimming removed 5 bases from V and 2 bases from J; junction bases left unmatched: 6. The CDR3 is made up of 15 amino acids. For the CDR3, the DNA is TGCGCCAGCAGGAGGGTTAGCGGGGCCTACAATGAGCAGTTCTTC. This encodes CASRRVSGAYNEQFF.

The V call is TRBV6-1, the J call TRBJ2-5; D not certain. CDR1 is MNHNS, CDR2 SASEGT, per germline. The CDR3 has 14 residues. With 6 bases removed from V and 5 bases from J, the gap between germline ends came to 16 bases. This chain's CDR3 is CASRISGGAETQYF. DNA of the CDR3: TGTGCCAGCAGAATATCCGGTGGAGCGGAGACCCAGTACTTC.

In its sample, this clonotype was seen many times. J is TRBJ2-7 and V is TRBV14, with TRBD1 identical over 12 bases. Per germline, CDR1 SGHDN and CDR2 FVKESK. Losses at the gene ends were 4 bases for V and 3 bases for J; bases not matched to a gene: 16. This CDR3 spans 19 amino acids. The CDR3 loop is CASSPGFRDRGLRYYEQYF. CDR3 nucleotides: TGTGCCAGCAGCCCGGGCTTTCGGGACAGGGGGCTCCGATACTACGAGCAGTACTTC.

In its sample, this clonotype is medium-sized. The chain uses TRBV9 and TRBJ2-3; 9 bases align to TRBD2. With V trimmed by 0 bases and J by 5 bases, 4 bases remained unmatched. The CDR3 totals 15 residues. Looked up from germline, CDR1 is SGDLS and CDR2 is YYNGEE. The CDR3 DNA is TGTGCCAGCAGCGTAGGTAGCGGGAGTGGAGATACGCAGTATTTT. Amino acids: CASSVGSGSGDTQYF. Filled out from reference TRBV9 and TRBJ2-3, the complete variable domain reads DSGVTQTPKHLITATGQRVTLRCSPRSGDLSVYWYQQSLDQGLQFLIQYYNGEERAKGNILERFSAQQFPDLHSELNLSSLELGDSALYFCASSVGSGSGDTQYFGPGTRLTVL.